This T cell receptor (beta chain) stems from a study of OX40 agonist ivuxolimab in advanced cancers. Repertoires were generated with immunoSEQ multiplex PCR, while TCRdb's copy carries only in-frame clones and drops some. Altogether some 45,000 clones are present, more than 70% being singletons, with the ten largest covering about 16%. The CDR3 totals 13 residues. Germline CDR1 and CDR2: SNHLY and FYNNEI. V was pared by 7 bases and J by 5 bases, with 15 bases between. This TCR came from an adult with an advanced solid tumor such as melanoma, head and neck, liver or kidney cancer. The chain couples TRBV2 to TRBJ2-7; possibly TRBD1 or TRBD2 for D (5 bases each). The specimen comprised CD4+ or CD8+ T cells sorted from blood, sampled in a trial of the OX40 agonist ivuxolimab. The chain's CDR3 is CASTQGLADEQYF. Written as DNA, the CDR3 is TGTGCCAGCACTCAGGGTCTAGCTGACGAGCAGTACTTC.